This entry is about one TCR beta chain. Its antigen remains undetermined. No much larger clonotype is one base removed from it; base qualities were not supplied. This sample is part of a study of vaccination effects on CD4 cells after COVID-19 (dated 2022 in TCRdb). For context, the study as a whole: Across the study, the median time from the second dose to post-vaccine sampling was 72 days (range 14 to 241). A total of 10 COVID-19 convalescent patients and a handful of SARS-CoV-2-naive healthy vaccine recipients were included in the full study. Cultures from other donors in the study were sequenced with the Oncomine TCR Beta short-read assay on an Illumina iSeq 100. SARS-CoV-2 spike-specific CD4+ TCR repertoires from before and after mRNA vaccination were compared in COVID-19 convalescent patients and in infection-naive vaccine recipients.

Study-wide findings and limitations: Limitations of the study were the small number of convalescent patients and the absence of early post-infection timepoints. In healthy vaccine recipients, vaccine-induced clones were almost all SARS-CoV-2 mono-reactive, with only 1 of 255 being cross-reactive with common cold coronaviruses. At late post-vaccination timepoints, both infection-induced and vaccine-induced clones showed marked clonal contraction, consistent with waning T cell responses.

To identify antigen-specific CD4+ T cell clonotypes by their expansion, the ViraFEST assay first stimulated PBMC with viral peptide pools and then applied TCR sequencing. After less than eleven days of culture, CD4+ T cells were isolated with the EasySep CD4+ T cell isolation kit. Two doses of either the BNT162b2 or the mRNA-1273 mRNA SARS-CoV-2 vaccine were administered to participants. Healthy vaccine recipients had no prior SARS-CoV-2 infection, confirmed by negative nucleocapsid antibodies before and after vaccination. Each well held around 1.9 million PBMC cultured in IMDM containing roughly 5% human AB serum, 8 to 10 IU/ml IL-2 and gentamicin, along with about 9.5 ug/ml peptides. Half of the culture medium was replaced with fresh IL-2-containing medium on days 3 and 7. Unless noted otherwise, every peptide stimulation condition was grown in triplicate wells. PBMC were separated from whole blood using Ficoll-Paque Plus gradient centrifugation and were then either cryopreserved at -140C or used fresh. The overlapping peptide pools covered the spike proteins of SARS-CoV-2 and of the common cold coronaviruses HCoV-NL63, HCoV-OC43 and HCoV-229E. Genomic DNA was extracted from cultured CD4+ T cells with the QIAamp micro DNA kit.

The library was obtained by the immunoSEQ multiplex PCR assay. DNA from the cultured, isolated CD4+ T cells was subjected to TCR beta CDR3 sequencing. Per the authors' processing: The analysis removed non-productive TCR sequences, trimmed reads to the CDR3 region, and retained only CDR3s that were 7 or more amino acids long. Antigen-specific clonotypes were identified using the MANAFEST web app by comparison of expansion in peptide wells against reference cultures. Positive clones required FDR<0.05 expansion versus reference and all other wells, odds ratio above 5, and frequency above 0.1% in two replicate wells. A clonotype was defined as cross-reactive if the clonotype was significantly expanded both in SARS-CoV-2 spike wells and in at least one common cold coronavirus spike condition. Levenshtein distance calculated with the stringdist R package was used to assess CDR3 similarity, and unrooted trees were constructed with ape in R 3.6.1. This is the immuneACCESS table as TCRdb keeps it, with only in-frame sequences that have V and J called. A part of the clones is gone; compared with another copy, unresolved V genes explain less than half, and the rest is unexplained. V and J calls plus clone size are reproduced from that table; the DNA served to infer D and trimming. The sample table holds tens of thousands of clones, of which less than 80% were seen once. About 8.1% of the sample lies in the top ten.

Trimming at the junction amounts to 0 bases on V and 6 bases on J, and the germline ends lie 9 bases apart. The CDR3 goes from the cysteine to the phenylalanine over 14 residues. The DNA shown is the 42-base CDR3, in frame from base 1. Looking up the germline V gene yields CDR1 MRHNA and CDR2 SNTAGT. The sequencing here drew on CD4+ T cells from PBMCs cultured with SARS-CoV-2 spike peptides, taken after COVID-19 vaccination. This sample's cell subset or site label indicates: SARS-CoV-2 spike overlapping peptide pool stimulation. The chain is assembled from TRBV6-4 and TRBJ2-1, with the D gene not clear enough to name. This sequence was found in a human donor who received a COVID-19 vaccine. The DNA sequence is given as TGTGCCAGCAGTGACTCGGATATCCTCAATGAGCAGTTCTTC. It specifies CASSDSDILNEQFF.